The 4 T cell receptor beta chains below come from one sample, sequenced in a study of T cells in Graves' hyperthyroidism and ophthalmopathy. Researchers took RNA transcripts and amplified the TCR beta CDR3 regions from them. Using the HTBI primer set, a first-round RT-PCR was run on the TCR CDR3. TCRdb analysed the multiplex PCR reads with MiXCR anew, one entry per CDR3 protein. The sample has nearly 750,000 distinct CDR3 sequences, 35% seen once; the top ten hold roughly 31%. The sample taken for sequencing was blood. The source of these receptors is a woman in her forties with Graves' hyperthyroidism.

This clonotype was counted only a few times. V gene TRBV12-3 or TRBV12-4 combines with J gene TRBJ1-2; D unresolved. Trimming removed 6 bases at V and 0 bases at J, with 11 bases between. This CDR3 is 14 amino acids long. Here the CDR3 DNA reads TGTGCCAGCAGCCACGAGAGAGCTAACTATGGCTACACCTTC. Translation: CASSHERANYGYTF.

V and J are TRBV10-3 and TRBJ1-4; a possible D gene is TRBD1 (6 bases). Per the germline V gene, CDR1 is ENHRY and CDR2 is SYGVKD. Trimming left V 4 bases short and J 7 bases short, with 10 bases between. The CDR3 is 13 amino acids. The DNA for the CDR3 is TGTGCCATCAGTGCAGGGGTCGCTGAAAAACTGTTTTTT. Amino acids: CAISAGVAEKLFF.

To note about this clonotype: The DNA is omitted, as the CDR3 cannot be located on it reliably, and the CDR3 follows TCRdb's listing. The chain has TRBV6-1 and TRBJ1-5; the DNA was not used to check the table's D call, TRBD1. The CDR3 is 20 amino acids long, termini counted. Germline V gene sequence: CDR1 MNHNS, CDR2 SASEGT. The CDR3 loop is CASRGQGAAKLFFGSGTQHF.

This chain links TRBV15 with TRBJ2-5; no definite D call. Germline CDR1 and CDR2: LNHNV and YYDKDF (reference sequence). V was shortened by 1 base and J by 5 bases, with 17 bases between the two germline ends. The CDR3 loop spans 16 amino acids. CDR3 DNA sequence: TGTGCCACCAGCAGAGGCAGTGCTAGACCCGGGGAGACCCAGTACTTC. It translates to CATSRGSARPGETQYF.